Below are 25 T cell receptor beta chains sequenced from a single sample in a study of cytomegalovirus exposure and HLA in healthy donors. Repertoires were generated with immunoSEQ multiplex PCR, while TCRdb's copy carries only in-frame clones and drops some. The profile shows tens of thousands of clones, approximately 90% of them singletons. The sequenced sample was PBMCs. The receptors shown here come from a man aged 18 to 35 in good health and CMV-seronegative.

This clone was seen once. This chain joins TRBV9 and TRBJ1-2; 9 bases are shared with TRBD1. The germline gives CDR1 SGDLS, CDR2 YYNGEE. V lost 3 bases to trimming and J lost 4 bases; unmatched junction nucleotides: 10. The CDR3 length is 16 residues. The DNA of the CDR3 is TGTGCCAGCAGCGCCGGGGGGACAGGGTTGTCCTATGGCTACACCTTC. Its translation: CASSAGGTGLSYGYTF.

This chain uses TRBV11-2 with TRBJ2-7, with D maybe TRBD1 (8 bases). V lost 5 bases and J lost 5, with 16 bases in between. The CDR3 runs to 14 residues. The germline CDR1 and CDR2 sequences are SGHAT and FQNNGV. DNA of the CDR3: TGTGCCAGCAGCATCCTTACAGGGGGGGACGAGCAGTACTTC. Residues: CASSILTGGDEQYF.

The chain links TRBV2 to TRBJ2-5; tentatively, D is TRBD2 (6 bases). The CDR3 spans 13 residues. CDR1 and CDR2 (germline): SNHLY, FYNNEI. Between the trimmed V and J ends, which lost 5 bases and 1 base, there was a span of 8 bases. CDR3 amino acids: CASSRGIQETQYF. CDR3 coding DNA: TGTGCCAGCAGTCGGGGGATCCAAGAGACCCAGTACTTC. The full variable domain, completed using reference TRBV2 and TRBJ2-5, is EPEVTQTPSHQVTQMGQEVILRCVPISNHLYFYWYRQILGQKVEFLVSFYNNEISEKSEIFDDQFSVERPDGSNFTLKIRSTKLEDSAMYFCASSRGIQETQYFGPGTRLLVL.

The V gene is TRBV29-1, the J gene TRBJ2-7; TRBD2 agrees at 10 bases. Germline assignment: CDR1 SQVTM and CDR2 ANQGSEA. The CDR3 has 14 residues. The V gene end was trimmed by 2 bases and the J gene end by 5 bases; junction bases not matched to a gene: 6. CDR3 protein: CSVEPSGSPHEQYF. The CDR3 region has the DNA TGCAGCGTTGAACCTAGCGGGAGTCCCCACGAGCAGTACTTC.

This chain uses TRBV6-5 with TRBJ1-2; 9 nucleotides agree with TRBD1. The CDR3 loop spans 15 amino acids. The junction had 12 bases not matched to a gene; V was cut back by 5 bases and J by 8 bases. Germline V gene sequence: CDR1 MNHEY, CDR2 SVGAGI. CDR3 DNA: TGTGCCAGCAGTCCCGGGACAGGGTACCTTTGGGGCTACACCTTC. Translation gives CASSPGTGYLWGYTF.

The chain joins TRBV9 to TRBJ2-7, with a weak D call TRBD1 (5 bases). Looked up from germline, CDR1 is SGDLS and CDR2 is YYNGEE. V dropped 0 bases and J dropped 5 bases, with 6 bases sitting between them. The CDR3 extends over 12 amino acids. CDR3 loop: CASSVEGDEQYF. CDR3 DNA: TGTGCCAGCAGCGTAGAAGGGGACGAGCAGTACTTC.

The CDR3 is CASSVLGATNEKLFF. In DNA, the CDR3 is TGTGCCAGCAGCGTCCTGGGAGCAACTAATGAAAAACTGTTTTTT. V usage is TRBV7-2 and J usage is TRBJ1-4, with D uncertain. This CDR3 spans 15 amino acids. Trimming took off 5 bases at V and 0 bases at J, with 10 bases between the two ends. The germline CDR1 and CDR2 sequences are SGHTA and FQGNSA.

CDR3 amino acids: CASSPRQDNNEKLFF. CDR3 nucleotide sequence: TGTGCCAGCAGCCCTCGACAGGACAATAATGAAAAACTGTTTTTT. The V gene is TRBV7-9, the J gene TRBJ1-4; maybe TRBD1 (6 bases). Germline-derived CDR1 and CDR2 are SEHNR and FQNEAQ (reference sequence). Trimming cost V 5 bases and J 4 bases, with 14 bases left between them. The CDR3 loop spans 15 amino acids.

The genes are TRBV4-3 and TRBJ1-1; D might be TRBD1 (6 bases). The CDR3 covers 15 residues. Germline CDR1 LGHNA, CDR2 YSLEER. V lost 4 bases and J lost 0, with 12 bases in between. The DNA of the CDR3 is TGCGCCAGCAGCCCAGGAAGGGGGTTGAACACTGAAGCTTTCTTT. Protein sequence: CASSPGRGLNTEAFF.

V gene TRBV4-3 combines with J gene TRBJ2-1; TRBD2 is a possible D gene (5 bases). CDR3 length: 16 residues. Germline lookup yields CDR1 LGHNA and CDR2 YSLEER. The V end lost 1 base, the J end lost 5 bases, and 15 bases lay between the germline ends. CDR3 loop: CASSQGPSKYNNEQFF. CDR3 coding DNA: TGCGCCAGCAGCCAAGGGCCTAGCAAATACAACAATGAGCAGTTCTTC.

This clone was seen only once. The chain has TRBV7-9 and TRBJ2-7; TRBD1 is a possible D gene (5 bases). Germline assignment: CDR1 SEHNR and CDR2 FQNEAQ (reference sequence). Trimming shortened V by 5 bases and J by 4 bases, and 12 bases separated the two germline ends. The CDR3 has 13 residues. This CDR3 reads CASSSSGLYEQYF. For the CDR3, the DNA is TGTGCCAGCAGCAGCTCAGGGCTTTACGAGCAGTACTTC.

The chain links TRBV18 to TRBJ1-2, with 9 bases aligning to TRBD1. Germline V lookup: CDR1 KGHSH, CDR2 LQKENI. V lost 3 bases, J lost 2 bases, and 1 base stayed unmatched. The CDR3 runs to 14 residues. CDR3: CASSPGTGNYGYTF. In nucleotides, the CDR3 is TGTGCCAGCTCACCTGGGACAGGGAACTATGGCTACACCTTC.

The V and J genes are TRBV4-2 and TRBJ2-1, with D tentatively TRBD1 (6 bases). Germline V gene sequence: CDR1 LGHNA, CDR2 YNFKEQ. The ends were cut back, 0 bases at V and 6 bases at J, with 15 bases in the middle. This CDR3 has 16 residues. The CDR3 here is CASSQDWTVVSNEQFF. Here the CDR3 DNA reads TGTGCCAGCAGCCAAGATTGGACAGTTGTTAGCAATGAGCAGTTCTTC.

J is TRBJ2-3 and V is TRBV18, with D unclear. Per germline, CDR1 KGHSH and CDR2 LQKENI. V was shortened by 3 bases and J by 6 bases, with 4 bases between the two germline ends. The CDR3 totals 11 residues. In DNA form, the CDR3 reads TGTGCCAGCTCACCCTCCGATACGCAGTATTTT. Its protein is CASSPSDTQYF.

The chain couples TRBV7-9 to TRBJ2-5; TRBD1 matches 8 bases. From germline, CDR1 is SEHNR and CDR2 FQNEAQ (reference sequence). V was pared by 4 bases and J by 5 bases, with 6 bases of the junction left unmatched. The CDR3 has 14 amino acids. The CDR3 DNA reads TGTGCCAGCAGCTCACGGACAGGGAGGGAGACCCAGTACTTC. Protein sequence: CASSSRTGRETQYF.

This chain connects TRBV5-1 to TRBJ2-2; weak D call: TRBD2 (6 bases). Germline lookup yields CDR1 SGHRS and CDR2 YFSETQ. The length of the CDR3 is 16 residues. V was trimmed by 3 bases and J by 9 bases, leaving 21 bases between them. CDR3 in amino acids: CASSSGQGGGVRELFF. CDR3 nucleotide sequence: TGCGCCAGCAGCTCTGGCCAGGGAGGAGGTGTCCGGGAGCTGTTTTTT. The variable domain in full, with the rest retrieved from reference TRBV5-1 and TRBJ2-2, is KAGVTQTPRYLIKTRGQQVTLSCSPISGHRSVSWYQQTPGQGLQFLFEYFSETQRNKGNFPGRFSGRQFSNSRSEMNVSTLELGDSALYLCASSSGQGGGVRELFFGEGSRLTVL.

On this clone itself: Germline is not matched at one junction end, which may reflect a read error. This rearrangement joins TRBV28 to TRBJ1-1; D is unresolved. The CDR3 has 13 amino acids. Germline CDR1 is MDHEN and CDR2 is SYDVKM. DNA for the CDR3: TGTGCCAGCAGAACCTCAGGCCCCACTGAAGTTTTCTTT. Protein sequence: CASRTSGPTEVFF. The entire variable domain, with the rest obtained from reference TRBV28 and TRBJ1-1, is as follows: DVKVTQSSRYLVKRTGEKVFLECVQDMDHENMFWYRQDPGLGLRLIYFSYDVKMKEKGDIPEGYSVSREKKERFSLILESASTNQTSMYLCASRTSGPTEVFFGQGTRLTVV.

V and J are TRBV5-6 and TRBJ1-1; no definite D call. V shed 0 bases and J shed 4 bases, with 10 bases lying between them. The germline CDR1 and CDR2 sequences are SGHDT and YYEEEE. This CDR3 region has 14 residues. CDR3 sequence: CASSLGIGVTEAFF. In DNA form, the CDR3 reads TGTGCCAGCAGCTTGGGGATTGGAGTCACTGAAGCTTTCTTT.

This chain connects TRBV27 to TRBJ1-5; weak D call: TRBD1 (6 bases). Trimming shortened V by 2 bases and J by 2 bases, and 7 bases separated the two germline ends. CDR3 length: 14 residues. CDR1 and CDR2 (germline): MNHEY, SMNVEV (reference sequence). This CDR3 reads CASSLRQGNQPQHF. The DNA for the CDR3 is TGTGCCAGCAGTTTAAGACAGGGCAATCAGCCCCAGCATTTT.

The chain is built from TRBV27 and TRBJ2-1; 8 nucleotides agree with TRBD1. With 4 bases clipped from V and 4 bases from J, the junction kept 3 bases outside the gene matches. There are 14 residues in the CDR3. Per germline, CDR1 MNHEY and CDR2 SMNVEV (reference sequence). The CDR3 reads CASSSRGLYNEQFF. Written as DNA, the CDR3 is TGTGCCAGCAGTTCCAGGGGGCTTTACAATGAGCAGTTCTTC.

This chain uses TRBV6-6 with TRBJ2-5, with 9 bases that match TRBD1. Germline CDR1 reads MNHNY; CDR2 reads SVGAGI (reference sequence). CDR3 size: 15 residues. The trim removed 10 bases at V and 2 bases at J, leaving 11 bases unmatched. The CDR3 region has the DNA TGTGCCACCAAACCCCCCGGGACAGGGCAAGAGACCCAGTACTTC. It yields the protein CATKPPGTGQETQYF.

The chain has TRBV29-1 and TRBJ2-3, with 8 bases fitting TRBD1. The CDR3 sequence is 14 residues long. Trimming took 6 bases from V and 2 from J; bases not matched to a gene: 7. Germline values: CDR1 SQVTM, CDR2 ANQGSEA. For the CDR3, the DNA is TGCAGCGTGGTGGGGGACAGGTACACAGATACGCAGTATTTT. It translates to CSVVGDRYTDTQYF.

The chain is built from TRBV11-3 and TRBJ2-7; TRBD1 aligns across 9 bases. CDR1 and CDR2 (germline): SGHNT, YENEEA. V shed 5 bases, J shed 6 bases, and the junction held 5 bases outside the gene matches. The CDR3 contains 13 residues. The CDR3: CASSPRTGVEQYF. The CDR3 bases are TGTGCCAGCAGCCCCAGGACAGGGGTCGAGCAGTACTTC.

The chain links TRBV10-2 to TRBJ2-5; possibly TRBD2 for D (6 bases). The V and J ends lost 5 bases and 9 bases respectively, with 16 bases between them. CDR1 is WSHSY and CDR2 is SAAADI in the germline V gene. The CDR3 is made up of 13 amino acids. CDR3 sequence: CASSRDLKGAQYF. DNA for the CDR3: TGCGCCAGCAGTAGGGACTTGAAAGGGGCCCAGTACTTC.

CDR3 amino acids: CASSVGVGQGETQYF. The CDR3 region has the DNA TGTGCCAGCAGCGTAGGCGTCGGACAGGGGGAGACCCAGTACTTC. This sequence joins TRBV9 and TRBJ2-5; 9 positions agree with TRBD1. There are 15 residues in the CDR3. With V trimmed by 0 bases and J by 5 bases, 5 bases remained unmatched. Germline V lookup: CDR1 SGDLS, CDR2 YYNGEE.